This T cell receptor (beta chain) comes out of a study of neurological immune-mediated disorders (dated by TCRdb to about 2019). At the level of the whole study: Of the approximately 34 multiple sclerosis patients, some 31 had relapsing-remitting MS and 3 had secondary progressive MS. The roughly 110 TCR-beta libraries included longitudinal samples, technical triplicates and paired sorted CD4+ and CD8+ T-cell subsets alongside PBMC samples. The study compared peripheral blood TCR-beta repertoires of HTLV-I-associated myelopathy (HAM/TSP) patients, multiple sclerosis patients and healthy controls using UMI-based sequencing. Of the approximately 65 subjects in the cohort, about 14 were HAM/TSP patients, some 34 were multiple sclerosis patients, and about 20 were healthy controls. Longitudinal HAM/TSP and healthy donors were sampled at 3 time-points each (about 3-40 month intervals). The study at large found these results: Repertoires from 18 of 34 MS patients were grouped by phylogenetic analysis into a cluster of related CDR3 sequences, suggesting a possible repertoire-level signature. TCR clonal expansion was highest in HAM/TSP patients and lowest in MS patients, with MS patients falling below even healthy controls. Across subjects, expanded clones never shared an identical CDR3 amino acid sequence, which suggests that the TCR-beta repertoires in every group were private. No clinical or MRI features were associated with the MS cluster, and the authors said that larger cohorts are needed.

To synthesize cDNA, template-switch 5'RACE was performed with a primer carrying a 10-nucleotide random unique molecular identifier so that each TCR transcript was tagged. Over 180 million TCR-beta sequences, covering 15-18 subjects, were produced in each sequencing run. The RNeasy kit was used to extract total RNA. The KAPA Real-time Library Amplification kit was used to amplify TCR-beta VDJ regions with primers targeting the TCR constant region and the 5'RACE anchor. A first PCR added sample indexes and Illumina adaptors, after which a second PCR increased the library yield. After purification with Ampure beads, the TCR product of roughly 650 bp was size-selected on a 2% E-gel SizeSelection system. Before pooling, library quality was assessed on a Bioanalyzer, concentration was determined with Qubit, and library quantification was performed with the Kapa Library Quantification kit. An Illumina HiSeq 2500 sequenced the libraries paired-end 2 x 150 bp. To increase sequence diversity, roughly 25-31% phiX was spiked into each library pool. The authors processed their data as follows. The quality-filtered reads were processed with the UMI-based MiGEC pipeline, whose error correction step removed more than 75% of the raw TCR sequences. VDJ genes were aligned to IMGT germline references, and each clonotype was defined by a unique CDR3 amino acid sequence together with V-J genes. Clonal expansion, Shannon diversity and CDR3 relatedness were evaluated with VDJtools (CalcPairwiseDistances, ClusterSamples), while phylogenetic trees were built in CLCbio workbench. Expanded clones were defined as having at least 8 unique UMIs, based on coefficient-of-variation modelling across technical triplicates. TCRdb reprocessing: public reads trimmed at Q25 with fastp, clones called with MiXCR, in-frame beta chains kept. When rows share a CDR3 protein, they turn into one entry using the most common DNA and genes. The V and J calls reflect TCRdb's pipeline rather than the authors' work. This sample gives under 100,000 distinct CDR3 sequences in total; about 4% of them show up just once. In total, the top ten clones hold approximately 5.7% of the sample.

Trimming takes 0 bases from V and 0 bases from J, and the germline ends sit 9 bases apart. The CDR3 measures 16 amino acids from cysteine to phenylalanine. This entry keeps only the CDR3 DNA: 48 bases, framed from base 1. CDR1 and CDR2 are read off the germline V gene (reference sequence) as SEHNR and FQNEAQ. Read against the paper, the sample's time point label means: longitudinal time-point 3. For unsorted PBMC libraries, 2 million PBMCs were used after storage in RNAlater at -80 degrees C until RNA extraction. The multiple sclerosis patients were enrolled in a US clinical protocol that used magnetic resonance imaging to evaluate disease progression. Peripheral blood was subjected to Ficoll-Hypaque density gradient centrifugation to isolate PBMCs, which were then cryopreserved in liquid nitrogen. This clonotype was detected ten times or more. This clone's antigen is unknown. No base quality values were provided; no much bigger clone lies one nucleotide off.

The chain uses TRBV7-9 and TRBJ2-1, with the identity of the D gene unclear. Sequenced: PBMCs. The sequence came from a woman aged 60 to 75 with multiple sclerosis. The CDR3 here reads CASSLARPSSYNEQFF. The DNA sequence reads TGTGCCAGCAGCTTAGCTAGGCCAAGCTCCTACAATGAGCAGTTCTTC.